The subject of this entry is one TCR beta chain. Its target is unknown. Generated by immunoSEQ multiplex PCR, the TCRdb table keeps only in-frame clones and is missing some. The sample has around 160,000 clones; more than 75% are singletons. The entry originates in a study of cytomegalovirus exposure and HLA in healthy donors. Across the study: The 90 to 150 validation repertoires, a later analysis reported, used the same platform as the approximately 730 repertoires from the first cohort. General study findings and limits: Most TCR sequences were seen very rarely across donors, but some public TCRs occurred in many. One later analysis, an examination of the approximately 130 validation repertoires, found that first-cohort TCR clusters tended to co-occur in them. Reports described diagnosis of cytomegalovirus status by the classifier as highly specific and sensitive.

The sequence was collected from a man between 18 and 29 years old in good health and CMV-seronegative. The sequenced material came from PBMCs.

CDR3 region: CATSEAASNQPQHF. CDR3 DNA: TGTGCCACCAGCGAGGCGGCAAGCAATCAGCCCCAGCATTTT. V gene TRBV15 combines with J gene TRBJ1-5; D not certain. Germline V gene sequence: CDR1 LNHNV, CDR2 YYDKDF (reference sequence). Trimming stripped 5 bases from V and 1 base from J, with 9 bases between. This CDR3 is 14 amino acids long.